The source of this T cell receptor beta chain is a study of CD8 T cells in ankylosing spondylitis. Findings and caveats of the study: Characteristic, it appeared, of ankylosing spondylitis blood was a TCR beta motif of eight highly homologous variants. CD8+ disease-linked clones were present at relatively low frequencies in blood. From matched ankylosing spondylitis synovial fluid, disease-linked clones were reportedly recovered at significantly enriched levels.

On this clonotype: Its antigen is unknown.

The V and J ends lost 10 bases and 0 bases respectively, with 11 bases between them. The CDR3 runs to 13 residues. CDR1 and CDR2 from the germline V gene are ENHRY and SYGVKD. Libraries for TCR beta were made by quantitative 5'-RACE with molecular barcodes. TCRdb re-derived calls from the 5' RACE reads in MiXCR, one entry per CDR3 protein. Here the sample spans about 390,000 distinct CDR3 sequences, around 24% being singletons. Sample: blood, either unsorted or a sorted T cell fraction (not recorded which). The receptor was derived from a male donor with ankylosing spondylitis. The V and J genes are TRBV10-3 and TRBJ2-3; D uncertain. The DNA for the CDR3 is TGTGCCAATCAACGCGAGAGCACAGATACGCAGTATTTT. Its translation: CANQRESTDTQYF.